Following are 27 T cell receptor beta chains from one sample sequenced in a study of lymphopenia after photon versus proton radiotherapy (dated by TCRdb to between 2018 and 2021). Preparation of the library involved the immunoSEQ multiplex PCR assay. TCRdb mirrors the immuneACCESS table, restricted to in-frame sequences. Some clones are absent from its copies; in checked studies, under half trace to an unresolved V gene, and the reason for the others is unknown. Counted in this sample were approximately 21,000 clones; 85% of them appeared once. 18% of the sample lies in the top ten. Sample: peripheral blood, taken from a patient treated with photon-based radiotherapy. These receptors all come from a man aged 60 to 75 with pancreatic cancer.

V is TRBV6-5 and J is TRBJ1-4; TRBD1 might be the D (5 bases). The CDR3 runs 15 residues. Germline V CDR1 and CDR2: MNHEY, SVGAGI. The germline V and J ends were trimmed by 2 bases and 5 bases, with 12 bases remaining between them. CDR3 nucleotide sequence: TGTGCCAGCAGTTACCGCCCGGCAGGGAATGAAAAACTGTTTTTT. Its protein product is CASSYRPAGNEKLFF.

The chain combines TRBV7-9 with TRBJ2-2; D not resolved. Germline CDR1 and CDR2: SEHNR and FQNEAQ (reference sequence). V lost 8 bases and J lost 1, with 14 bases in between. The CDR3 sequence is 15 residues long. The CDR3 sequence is CASAMGLGNTGELFF. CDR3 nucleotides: TGTGCCAGCGCAATGGGTCTGGGGAACACCGGGGAGCTGTTTTTT.

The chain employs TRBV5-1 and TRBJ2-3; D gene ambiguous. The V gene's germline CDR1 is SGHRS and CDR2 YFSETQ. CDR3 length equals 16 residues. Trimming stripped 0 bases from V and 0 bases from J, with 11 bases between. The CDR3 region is CASSLGVGLSTDTQYF. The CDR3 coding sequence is TGCGCCAGCAGCTTGGGGGTAGGGTTGAGCACAGATACGCAGTATTTT.

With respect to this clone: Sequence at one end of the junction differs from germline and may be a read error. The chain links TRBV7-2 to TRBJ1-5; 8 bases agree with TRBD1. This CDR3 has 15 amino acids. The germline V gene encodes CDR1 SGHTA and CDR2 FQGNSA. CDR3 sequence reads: CVSSLGQASGQPQHF. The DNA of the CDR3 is TGTGTCAGCAGCCTGGGACAGGCGAGCGGTCAGCCCCAGCATTTT.

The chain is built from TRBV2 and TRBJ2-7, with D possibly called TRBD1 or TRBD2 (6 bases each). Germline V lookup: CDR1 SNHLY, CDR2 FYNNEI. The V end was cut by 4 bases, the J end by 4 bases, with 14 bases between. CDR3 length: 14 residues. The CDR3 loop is CASSVGGLRYEQYF. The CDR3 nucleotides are TGTGCCAGCAGTGTAGGGGGGTTACGGTACGAGCAGTACTTC.

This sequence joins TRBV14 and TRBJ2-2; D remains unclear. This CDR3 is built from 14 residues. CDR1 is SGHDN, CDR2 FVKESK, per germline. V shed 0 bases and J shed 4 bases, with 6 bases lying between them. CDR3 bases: TGTGCCAGCAGCCAAGACTGGGGCACCGGGGAGCTGTTTTTT. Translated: CASSQDWGTGELFF.

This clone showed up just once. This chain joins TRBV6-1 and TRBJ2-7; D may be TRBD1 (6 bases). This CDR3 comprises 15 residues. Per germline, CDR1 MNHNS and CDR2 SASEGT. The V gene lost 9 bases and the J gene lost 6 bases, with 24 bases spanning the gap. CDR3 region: CASLLDRRTRGEQYF. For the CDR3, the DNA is TGTGCCAGTCTGTTGGACAGACGGACGCGAGGCGAGCAGTACTTC.

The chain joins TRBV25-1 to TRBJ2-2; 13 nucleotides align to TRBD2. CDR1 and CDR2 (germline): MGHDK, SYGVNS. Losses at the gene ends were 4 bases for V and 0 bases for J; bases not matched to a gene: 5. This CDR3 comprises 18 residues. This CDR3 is CASSVTSGGLSNTGELFF. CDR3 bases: TGTGCCAGCAGTGTGACTAGCGGGGGGCTCTCGAACACCGGGGAGCTGTTTTTT.

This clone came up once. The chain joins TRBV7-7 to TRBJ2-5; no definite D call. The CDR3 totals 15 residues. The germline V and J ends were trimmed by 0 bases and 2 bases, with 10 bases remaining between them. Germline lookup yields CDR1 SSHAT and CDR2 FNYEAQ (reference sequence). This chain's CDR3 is CASSLAAADQETQYF. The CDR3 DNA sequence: TGTGCCAGCAGCTTAGCGGCCGCGGATCAAGAGACCCAGTACTTC.

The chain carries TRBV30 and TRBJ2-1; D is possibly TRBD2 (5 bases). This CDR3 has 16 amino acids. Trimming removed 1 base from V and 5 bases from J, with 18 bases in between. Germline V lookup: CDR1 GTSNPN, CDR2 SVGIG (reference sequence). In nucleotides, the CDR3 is TGTGCCTGGAGTGGGCCGGGAAGACGAGTCCACAATGAGCAGTTCTTC. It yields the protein CAWSGPGRRVHNEQFF.

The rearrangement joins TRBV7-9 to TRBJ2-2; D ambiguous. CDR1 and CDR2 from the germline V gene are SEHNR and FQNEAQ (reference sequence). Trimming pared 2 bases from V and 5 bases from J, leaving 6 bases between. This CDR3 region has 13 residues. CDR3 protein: CASSLQETGELFF. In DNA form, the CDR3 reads TGTGCCAGCAGCTTACAGGAGACCGGGGAGCTGTTTTTT.

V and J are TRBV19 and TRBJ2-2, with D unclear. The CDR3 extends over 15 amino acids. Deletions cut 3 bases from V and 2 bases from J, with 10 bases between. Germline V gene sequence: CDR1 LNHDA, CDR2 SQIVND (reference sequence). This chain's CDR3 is CASSIAQTNTGELFF. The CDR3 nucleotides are TGTGCCAGTAGTATCGCCCAAACCAACACCGGGGAGCTGTTTTTT.

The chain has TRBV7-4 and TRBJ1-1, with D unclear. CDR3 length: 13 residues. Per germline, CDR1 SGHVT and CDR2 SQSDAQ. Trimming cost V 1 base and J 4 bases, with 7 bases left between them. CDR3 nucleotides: TGTGCCAGCAGCTTAGTTTTGTTCACTGAAGCTTTCTTT. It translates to CASSLVLFTEAFF.

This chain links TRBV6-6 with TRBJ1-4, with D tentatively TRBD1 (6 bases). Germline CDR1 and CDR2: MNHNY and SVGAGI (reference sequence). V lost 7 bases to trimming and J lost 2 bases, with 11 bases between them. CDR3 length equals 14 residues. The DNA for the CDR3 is TGTGCCAGCACCCAGGGGTTCACTAATGAAAAACTGTTTTTT. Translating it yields CASTQGFTNEKLFF.

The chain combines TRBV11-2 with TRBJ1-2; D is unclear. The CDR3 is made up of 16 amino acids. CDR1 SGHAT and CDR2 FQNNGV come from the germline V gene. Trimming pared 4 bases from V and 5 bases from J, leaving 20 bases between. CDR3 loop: CASSSLYPGSLYGYTF. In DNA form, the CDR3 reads TGTGCCAGCAGCTCCCTATACCCAGGATCCCTATATGGCTACACCTTC.

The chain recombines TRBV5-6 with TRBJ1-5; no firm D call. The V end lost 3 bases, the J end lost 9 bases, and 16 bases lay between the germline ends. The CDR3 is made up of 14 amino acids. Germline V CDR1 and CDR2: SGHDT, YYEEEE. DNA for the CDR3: TGTGCCAGCAGCTCTCAAAGGGATCTCGGGCCCCAGCATTTT. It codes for CASSSQRDLGPQHF.

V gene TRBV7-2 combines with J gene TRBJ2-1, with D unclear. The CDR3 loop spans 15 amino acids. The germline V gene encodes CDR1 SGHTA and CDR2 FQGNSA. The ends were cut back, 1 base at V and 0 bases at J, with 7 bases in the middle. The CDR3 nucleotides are TGTGCCAGCAGCTTAGTGGCGGACTCCTACAATGAGCAGTTCTTC. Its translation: CASSLVADSYNEQFF.

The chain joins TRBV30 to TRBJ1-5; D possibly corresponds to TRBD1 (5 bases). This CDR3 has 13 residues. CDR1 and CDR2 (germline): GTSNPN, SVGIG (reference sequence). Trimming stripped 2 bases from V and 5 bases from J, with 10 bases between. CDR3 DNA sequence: TGTGCCTGGAGTCTCTCAGGGTATCAGCCCCAGCATTTT. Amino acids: CAWSLSGYQPQHF. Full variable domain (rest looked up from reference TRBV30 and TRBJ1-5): SQTIHQWPATLVQPVGSPLSLECTVEGTSNPNLYWYRQAAGRGLQLLFYSVGIGQISSEVPQNLSASRPQDRQFILSSKKLLLSDSGFYLCAWSLSGYQPQHFGDGTRLSIL.

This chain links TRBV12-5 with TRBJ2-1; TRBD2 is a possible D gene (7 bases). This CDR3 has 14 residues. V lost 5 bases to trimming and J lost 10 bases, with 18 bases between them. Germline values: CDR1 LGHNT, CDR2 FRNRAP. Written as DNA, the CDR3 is TGTGCTAGTGGTCCGCGGGGGCCCACGGGGGAGCAGTTCTTC. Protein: CASGPRGPTGEQFF.

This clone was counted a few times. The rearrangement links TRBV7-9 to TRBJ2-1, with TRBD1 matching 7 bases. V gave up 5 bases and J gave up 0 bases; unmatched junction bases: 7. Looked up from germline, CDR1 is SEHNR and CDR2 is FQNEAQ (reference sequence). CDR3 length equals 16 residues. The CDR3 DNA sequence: TGTGCCAGCAGCGCCCTGTGGACAGGCTCCTACAATGAGCAGTTCTTC. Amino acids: CASSALWTGSYNEQFF.

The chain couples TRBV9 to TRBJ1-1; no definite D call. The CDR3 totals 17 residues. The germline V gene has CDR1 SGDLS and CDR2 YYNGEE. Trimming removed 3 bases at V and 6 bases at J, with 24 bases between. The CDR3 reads CASSADLRLRSGAEAFF. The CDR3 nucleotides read TGTGCCAGCAGCGCTGATCTGAGACTCCGGTCCGGGGCTGAAGCTTTCTTT.

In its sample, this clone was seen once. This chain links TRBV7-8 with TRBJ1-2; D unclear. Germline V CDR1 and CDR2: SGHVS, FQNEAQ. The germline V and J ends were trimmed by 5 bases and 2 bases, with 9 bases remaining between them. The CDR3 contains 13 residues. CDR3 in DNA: TGTGCCAGCAGCGCCGGGATCAACTATGGCTACACCTTC. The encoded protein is CASSAGINYGYTF.

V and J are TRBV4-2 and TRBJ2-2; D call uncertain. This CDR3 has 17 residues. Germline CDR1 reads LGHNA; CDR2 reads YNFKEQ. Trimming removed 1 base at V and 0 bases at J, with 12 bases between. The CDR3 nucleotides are TGTGCCAGCAGCCAAGTGTCCAATCGGCCGAACACCGGGGAGCTGTTTTTT. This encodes CASSQVSNRPNTGELFF.

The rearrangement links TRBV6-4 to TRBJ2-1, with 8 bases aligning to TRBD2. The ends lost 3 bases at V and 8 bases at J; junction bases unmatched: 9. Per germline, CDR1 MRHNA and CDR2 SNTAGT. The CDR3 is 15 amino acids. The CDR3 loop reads CASSEYGTRNYEQFF. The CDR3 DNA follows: TGTGCCAGCAGTGAGTACGGGACTAGGAACTATGAGCAGTTCTTC.

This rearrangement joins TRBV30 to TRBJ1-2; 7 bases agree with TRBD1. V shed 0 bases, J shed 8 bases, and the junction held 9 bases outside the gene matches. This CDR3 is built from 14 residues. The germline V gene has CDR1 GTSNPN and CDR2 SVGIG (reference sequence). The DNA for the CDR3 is TGTGCCTGGAGTGTACACAGGGGCGGGTGGGGCTACACCTTC. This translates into CAWSVHRGGWGYTF.

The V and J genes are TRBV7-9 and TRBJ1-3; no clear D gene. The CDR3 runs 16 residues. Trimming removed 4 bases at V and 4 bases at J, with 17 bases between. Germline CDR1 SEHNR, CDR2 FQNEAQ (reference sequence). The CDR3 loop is CASSSGPALQGNTIYF. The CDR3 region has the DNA TGTGCCAGCAGCTCCGGTCCCGCATTACAGGGAAACACCATATATTTT.

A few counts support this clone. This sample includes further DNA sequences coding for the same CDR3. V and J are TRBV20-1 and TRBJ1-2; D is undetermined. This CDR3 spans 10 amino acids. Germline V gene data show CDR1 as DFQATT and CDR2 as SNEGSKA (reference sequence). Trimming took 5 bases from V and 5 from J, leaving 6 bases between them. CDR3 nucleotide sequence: TGCAGTGCTTTTGAATATGGCTACACCTTC. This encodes CSAFEYGYTF.